Following are 31 T cell receptor beta chains from one sample sequenced in a study of identical twins. TCRdb redid the calling of the 5' RACE reads with MiXCR, one entry per CDR3 protein. The sample has under 250,000 distinct CDR3 sequences, 6.5% to 9% seen once. The same data also went into a second study, on yellow fever vaccine responses in identical twins.

The sample taken for sequencing was CD8+ T cells sorted from blood. Receptors originate from a young woman in good health.

A few counts support this clonotype. This chain connects TRBV9 to TRBJ2-3; 7 bases match TRBD2. The CDR3 consists of 16 residues. Per the germline V gene, CDR1 is SGDLS and CDR2 is YYNGEE. The trim removed 4 bases at V and 5 bases at J, leaving 13 bases unmatched. This CDR3 reads CASSPREGGPEDTQYF. The CDR3 bases are TGTGCCAGCAGCCCAAGGGAGGGAGGGCCGGAAGATACGCAGTATTTT.

This clonotype was detected ten times or more. The V and J genes are TRBV11-1 and TRBJ1-2, with 9 bases lining up with TRBD1. Losses at the gene ends were 2 bases for V and 3 bases for J; bases not matched to a gene: 13. The CDR3 runs 18 residues. The germline gives CDR1 SGHAT, CDR2 FQDESV (reference sequence). CDR3 in DNA: TGTGCCAGCAGCTTATCAGTCCCGGGACAGGGTACTGACTATGGCTACACCTTC. Amino acids: CASSLSVPGQGTDYGYTF.

In this sample, this clonotype turned up a few times. The rearrangement uses TRBV11-2 and TRBJ2-7; TRBD1 might be the D (6 bases). The V end lost 6 bases, the J end lost 0 bases, and 21 bases lay between the germline ends. Per germline, CDR1 SGHAT and CDR2 FQNNGV. The CDR3 runs to 17 residues. The CDR3 region is CASRLNSGHLSSYEQYF. In nucleotides, the CDR3 is TGTGCCAGCAGACTAAACTCGGGACACCTGAGCTCCTACGAGCAGTACTTC.

Details on this clonotype: This may be a read error, as it is one base from a much larger clone. Since the CDR3 does not end with the conserved phenylalanine or tryptophan, this likely comes from a read error. The genes are TRBV27 and TRBJ2-1; D uncertain. Germline values: CDR1 MNHEY, CDR2 SMNVEV (reference sequence). The V end was cut by 6 bases, the J end by 1 base, with 7 bases between. The CDR3 extends over 13 amino acids. CDR3 in DNA: TGTGCCAGCAGCCCCCTATCCTACAATGAGCAGTTCTAC. As protein: CASSPLSYNEQFY.

This clonotype came up once. The gene calls are TRBV15 and TRBJ2-2, with D unclear. Germline CDR1 is LNHNV and CDR2 is YYDKDF (reference sequence). The CDR3 has 16 residues. Trimming shortened V by 3 bases and J by 3 bases, and 14 bases separated the two germline ends. CDR3 sequence (DNA): TGTGCCACCAGCAGCGGTCTAGTGGTGTACACCGGGGAGCTGTTTTTT. Amino acids: CATSSGLVVYTGELFF. Together with reference TRBV15 and TRBJ2-2, the CDR3 gives the full variable domain: DAMVIQNPRYQVTQFGKPVTLSCSQTLNHNVMYWYQQKSSQAPKLLFHYYDKDFNNEADTPDNFQSRRPNTSFCFLDIRSPGLGDTAMYLCATSSGLVVYTGELFFGEGSRLTVL.

The rearrangement links TRBV11-3 to TRBJ2-7; perhaps TRBD1 as D (6 bases). The ends were cut back, 5 bases at V and 2 bases at J, with 16 bases in the middle. Germline-derived CDR1 and CDR2 are SGHNT and YENEEA. This CDR3 comprises 15 residues. Here the CDR3 reads CASSPPDRFAYEQYF. In DNA, the CDR3 is TGTGCCAGCAGCCCCCCCGACAGGTTCGCCTACGAGCAGTACTTC.

This clonotype has ten or more counts. The chain combines TRBV7-6 with TRBJ2-2; 9 nucleotides agree with TRBD1. The CDR3 runs 16 residues. Germline-derived CDR1 and CDR2 are SGHVS and FNYEAQ. J was trimmed by 2 bases and V by 5 bases; bases with no gene match: 6. CDR3 protein: CASSPRTGDNTGELFF. CDR3 DNA: TGTGCCAGCAGCCCACGGACAGGGGATAACACCGGGGAGCTGTTTTTT.

This clonotype was seen only a few times. The V gene is TRBV10-3, the J gene TRBJ2-1; D not resolved. Trimming took off 8 bases at V and 5 bases at J, with 4 bases between the two ends. In germline, CDR1 is ENHRY, CDR2 SYGVKD. The CDR3 consists of 10 residues. The CDR3 region has the DNA TGTGCCATCGGCGACAATGAGCAGTTCTTC. It translates to CAIGDNEQFF.

This clonotype was counted at least ten times. The V and J genes are TRBV29-1 and TRBJ1-2, with D hard to call. Trimming took 2 bases from V and 0 from J, leaving 13 bases between them. CDR3 length: 15 residues. Germline lookup yields CDR1 SQVTM and CDR2 ANQGSEA. The CDR3 bases are TGCAGCGTTGAAACGAGGAGGAGGGCTAACTATGGCTACACCTTC. As protein: CSVETRRRANYGYTF.

This clonotype was seen ten or more times. J is TRBJ2-7 and V is TRBV5-6; D may match TRBD1 or TRBD2 (5 bases each). Trimming removed 3 bases from V and 2 bases from J, with 15 bases in between. The CDR3 covers 15 residues. Per germline, CDR1 SGHDT and CDR2 YYEEEE. In DNA, the CDR3 is TGTGCCAGCAGCTGGGGACGTGACTTGACCTACGAGCAGTACGTC. This sequence encodes CASSWGRDLTYEQYV.

This clonotype was seen more than once but under ten times. The V gene is TRBV7-7, the J gene TRBJ2-3; 8 nucleotides line up with TRBD2. The germline V gene encodes CDR1 SSHAT and CDR2 FNYEAQ (reference sequence). V was pared by 5 bases and J by 4 bases, with 14 bases of the junction left unmatched. The CDR3 spans 17 residues. The CDR3 DNA reads as TGTGCCAGCAGCCCGGGGAGCGGGAGTGTTTACGCAGATACGCAGTATTTT. Its protein is CASSPGSGSVYADTQYF.

The genes are TRBV6-1 and TRBJ2-7, with unresolved D. The CDR3 spans 14 residues. Germline V gene sequence: CDR1 MNHNS, CDR2 SASEGT. Deletions cut 3 bases from V and 0 bases from J, with 9 bases between. CDR3 nucleotide sequence: TGTGCCAGCAGTGAGGCAGAAAGCTCCTACGAGCAGTACGTC. Translated, it gives CASSEAESSYEQYV.

The chain is built from TRBV6-5 and TRBJ2-1; 9 bases line up with TRBD2. The CDR3 has 15 residues. The germline gives CDR1 MNHEY, CDR2 SVGAGI. With V trimmed by 0 bases and J by 9 bases, 6 bases remained unmatched. The DNA for the CDR3 is TGTGCCAGCAGTTACTCGACTAGCGGATTGAGTGAGCAGTTCTTC. Encoded protein: CASSYSTSGLSEQFF.

This clonotype was seen a handful of times. CDR3 in amino acids: CATSEGQNTDTQYF. Here the CDR3 DNA reads TGTGCCACCAGTGAAGGTCAGAACACAGATACGCAGTATTTT. The gene calls are TRBV24-1 and TRBJ2-3; no reliable D call. V gave up 4 bases and J gave up 2 bases, with 9 bases separating them. Germline V gives CDR1 KGHDR, CDR2 SFDVKD. The CDR3 runs to 14 residues.

CDR3 residues: CASSQADRNQPQHF. The CDR3 coding sequence is TGTGCCAGCAGCCAAGCGGACAGAAATCAGCCCCAGCATTTT. This sequence joins TRBV4-2 and TRBJ1-5; D is possibly TRBD1 (6 bases). Between the trimmed V and J ends, which lost 1 base and 4 bases, there was a span of 8 bases. CDR1 is LGHNA, CDR2 YNFKEQ, per germline. The CDR3 covers 14 residues.

The gene calls are TRBV27 and TRBJ2-1; 14 bases line up with TRBD2. Germline values: CDR1 MNHEY, CDR2 SMNVEV (reference sequence). This CDR3 comprises 17 residues. Here the CDR3 DNA reads TGTGCAAGCGGGGACGGGACTAGCGGGAGTAGGGCCAATGAGCAGTTCTTC. It encodes CASGDGTSGSRANEQFF.

This clonotype was seen ten or more times. This chain uses TRBV5-1 with TRBJ2-1; TRBD1 aligns across 10 bases. Germline V gives CDR1 SGHRS, CDR2 YFSETQ. V gave up 3 bases and J gave up 7 bases; unmatched junction bases: 7. The length of the CDR3 is 15 residues. The CDR3, as DNA: TGCGCCAGCAGCTGGCGGGACAGGGGAGTTAATGAGCAGTTCTTC. Its translation: CASSWRDRGVNEQFF. The full variable domain, completed using reference TRBV5-1 and TRBJ2-1, is KAGVTQTPRYLIKTRGQQVTLSCSPISGHRSVSWYQQTPGQGLQFLFEYFSETQRNKGNFPGRFSGRQFSNSRSEMNVSTLELGDSALYLCASSWRDRGVNEQFFGPGTRLTVL.

This clonotype was seen ten or more times. The chain combines TRBV6-6 with TRBJ2-3; D perhaps matches TRBD1 (6 bases). The ends were cut back, 10 bases at V and 1 base at J, with 12 bases in the middle. The CDR3 runs 13 residues. In germline, CDR1 is MNHNY, CDR2 SVGAGI (reference sequence). The CDR3: CAIRGTGTDTQYF. CDR3 nucleotides: TGTGCCATCAGGGGTACAGGCACAGATACGCAGTATTTT.

The chain joins TRBV2 to TRBJ2-3; tentatively, D is TRBD1 (5 bases). V lost 9 bases and J 1 base, leaving 14 bases between the germline ends. There are 14 residues in the CDR3. CDR1 and CDR2 (germline): SNHLY, FYNNEI. CDR3 nucleotide sequence: TGTGCCAGAATAAAGGGGCTCGGCACAGATACGCAGTATTTT. Amino acid sequence: CARIKGLGTDTQYF.

The chain has TRBV7-9 and TRBJ2-7; 7 bases line up with TRBD1. This CDR3 has 17 residues. J lost 0 bases, V lost 2 bases, and 10 bases had no gene match. CDR1 is SEHNR and CDR2 is FQNEAQ in the germline V gene (reference sequence). The CDR3 protein is CASSLMYRGESSYEQYF. The DNA of the CDR3 is TGTGCCAGCAGCTTAATGTACAGGGGCGAAAGCTCCTACGAGCAGTACTTC.

This clonotype was counted many times. The chain has TRBV3-1 and TRBJ2-5, with TRBD2 identical over 10 bases. The CDR3 covers 15 residues. Losses at the gene ends were 2 bases for V and 4 bases for J; bases not matched to a gene: 4. Germline V gene data show CDR1 as LGHDT and CDR2 as YNNKEL (reference sequence). The CDR3 sequence: CASSQLAGELETQYF. Written as DNA, the CDR3 is TGTGCCAGCAGCCAACTAGCGGGAGAGCTAGAGACCCAGTACTTC.

This rearrangement joins TRBV7-9 to TRBJ2-1; the D is unclear. Looked up from germline, CDR1 is SEHNR and CDR2 is FQNEAQ (reference sequence). The CDR3 length is 12 residues. V was clipped by 2 bases and J by 8 bases, with 7 bases between them. CDR3 bases: TGTGCCAGCAGCTTAAATGCCGATGAGCAGTTCTTC. This sequence encodes CASSLNADEQFF.

The chain carries TRBV20-1 and TRBJ2-4; 7 bases are shared with TRBD1. Germline V gene data show CDR1 as DFQATT and CDR2 as SNEGSKA (reference sequence). V lost 2 bases to trimming and J lost 3 bases; unmatched junction nucleotides: 7. CDR3 length equals 15 residues. The CDR3 loop reads CSARLLGDSKNIQYF. The CDR3 nucleotides read TGCAGTGCTAGACTCCTGGGGGACAGCAAAAACATTCAGTACTTC.

This clonotype was seen only a few times. Possible read error: a much larger clone is one base away. This sequence joins TRBV9 and TRBJ2-3; no definite D call. Trimming left V 0 bases short and J 0 bases short, with 5 bases between. This CDR3 is built from 14 residues. From germline, CDR1 is SGDLS and CDR2 YYNGEE. The CDR3 region has the DNA TGTGCCAGCAGCGTAGACGGGAGCACAGATACGCAGTATTTT. Translated, it gives CASSVDGSTDTQYF.

The chain employs TRBV18 and TRBJ2-7; perhaps TRBD1 as D (6 bases). Germline values: CDR1 KGHSH, CDR2 LQKENI. The CDR3 totals 14 residues. V lost 0 bases and J 3 bases, leaving 9 bases between the germline ends. This chain's CDR3 is CASSPPRGNYEQYF. In DNA, the CDR3 is TGTGCCAGCTCACCACCAAGGGGGAACTACGAGCAGTACTTC.

This clonotype was counted between two and nine times. The CDR3 coding sequence is TGCAGTGCTACCTTGGATACGCAGTATTTT. Encoded protein: CSATLDTQYF. The genes are TRBV20-1 and TRBJ2-3; D gene uncertain. This CDR3 is built from 10 residues. The germline V and J ends were trimmed by 4 bases and 6 bases, with 5 bases remaining between them. Germline CDR1 is DFQATT and CDR2 is SNEGSKA (reference sequence).

The genes are TRBV7-6 and TRBJ2-1; tentative D call: TRBD2 (5 bases). The V gene lost 5 bases and the J gene lost 2 bases, with 19 bases spanning the gap. This CDR3 contains 17 residues. CDR1 and CDR2 (germline): SGHVS, FNYEAQ. The CDR3 protein is CASSLPKAAPTYNEQFF. CDR3 nucleotides: TGTGCCAGCAGCCTCCCAAAAGCGGCTCCGACCTACAATGAGCAGTTCTTC.

V usage is TRBV7-9 and J usage is TRBJ2-7; 7 nucleotides line up with TRBD1. Trimming took 5 bases from V and 3 from J; bases not matched to a gene: 7. Looked up from germline, CDR1 is SEHNR and CDR2 is FQNEAQ (reference sequence). The CDR3 covers 14 residues. The CDR3 loop is CASSTNRQGYEQYF. Written as DNA, the CDR3 is TGTGCCAGCAGCACGAATAGACAGGGCTACGAGCAGTACTTC.

This clonotype was counted many times. CDR3 in DNA: TGTGCCAGCAGCTTATGGGGCCTCCAGGGAGAGACCCAGTACTTC. Its translation: CASSLWGLQGETQYF. The J gene is TRBJ2-5, the V gene TRBV7-8; D might be TRBD1 (5 bases). V was pared by 2 bases and J by 4 bases, with 14 bases between. Per the germline V gene, CDR1 is SGHVS and CDR2 is FQNEAQ. The CDR3 extends over 15 amino acids.

This clonotype was seen at least ten times. V gene TRBV12-3 or TRBV12-4 combines with J gene TRBJ2-2; D is possibly TRBD2 (6 bases). The CDR3 has 16 residues. Trimming shortened V by 2 bases and J by 4 bases, and 14 bases separated the two germline ends. The CDR3 DNA is TGTGCCAGCAGTTTACTAGTCCGGGGGACCACCGGGGAGCTGTTTTTT. Translated: CASSLLVRGTTGELFF.

Only a few counts were recorded for this clonotype. The J gene is TRBJ1-1, the V gene TRBV13; 7 bases fit TRBD1. J lost 8 bases, V lost 0 bases, and 3 bases had no gene match. The CDR3 loop spans 13 amino acids. CDR1 and CDR2 (germline): PRHDT, FYEKMQ (reference sequence). CDR3: CASSLGPTGEAFF. In DNA, the CDR3 is TGTGCCAGCAGCTTAGGGCCGACAGGGGAAGCTTTCTTT.